The clone carrying this T cell receptor beta chain was recorded many times. V shed 0 bases and J shed 6 bases, with 5 bases lying between them. The CDR3 has 12 residues. Germline CDR1 MNHEY, CDR2 SVGEGT. These data are taken from a study of T cells in Graves' hyperthyroidism and ophthalmopathy. TCR beta CDR3 region amplification was performed from RNA transcripts. With the HTBI primer set, the TCR CDR3 went through a first round of RT-PCR. TCRdb passed the multiplex PCR reads through MiXCR, listing each CDR3 protein once. The sample carries some 570,000 distinct CDR3 sequences, 14% recorded once. Patients affected by ophthalmopathy presented a Clinical Activity Score of at least 3, a NOSPECS grade of at least 4, and disease duration below 3 months. Exclusions: uncontrolled infection, other autoimmune disease, pregnancy, lactation.

V usage is TRBV6-2 or TRBV6-3 and J usage is TRBJ1-2; D is uncertain. The material sequenced was blood. This sequence was found in a woman aged 18-29 years with Graves' ophthalmopathy. CDR3 DNA: TGTGCCAGCAGTTACTCGACGCATGGCTACACCTTC. It translates to CASSYSTHGYTF.